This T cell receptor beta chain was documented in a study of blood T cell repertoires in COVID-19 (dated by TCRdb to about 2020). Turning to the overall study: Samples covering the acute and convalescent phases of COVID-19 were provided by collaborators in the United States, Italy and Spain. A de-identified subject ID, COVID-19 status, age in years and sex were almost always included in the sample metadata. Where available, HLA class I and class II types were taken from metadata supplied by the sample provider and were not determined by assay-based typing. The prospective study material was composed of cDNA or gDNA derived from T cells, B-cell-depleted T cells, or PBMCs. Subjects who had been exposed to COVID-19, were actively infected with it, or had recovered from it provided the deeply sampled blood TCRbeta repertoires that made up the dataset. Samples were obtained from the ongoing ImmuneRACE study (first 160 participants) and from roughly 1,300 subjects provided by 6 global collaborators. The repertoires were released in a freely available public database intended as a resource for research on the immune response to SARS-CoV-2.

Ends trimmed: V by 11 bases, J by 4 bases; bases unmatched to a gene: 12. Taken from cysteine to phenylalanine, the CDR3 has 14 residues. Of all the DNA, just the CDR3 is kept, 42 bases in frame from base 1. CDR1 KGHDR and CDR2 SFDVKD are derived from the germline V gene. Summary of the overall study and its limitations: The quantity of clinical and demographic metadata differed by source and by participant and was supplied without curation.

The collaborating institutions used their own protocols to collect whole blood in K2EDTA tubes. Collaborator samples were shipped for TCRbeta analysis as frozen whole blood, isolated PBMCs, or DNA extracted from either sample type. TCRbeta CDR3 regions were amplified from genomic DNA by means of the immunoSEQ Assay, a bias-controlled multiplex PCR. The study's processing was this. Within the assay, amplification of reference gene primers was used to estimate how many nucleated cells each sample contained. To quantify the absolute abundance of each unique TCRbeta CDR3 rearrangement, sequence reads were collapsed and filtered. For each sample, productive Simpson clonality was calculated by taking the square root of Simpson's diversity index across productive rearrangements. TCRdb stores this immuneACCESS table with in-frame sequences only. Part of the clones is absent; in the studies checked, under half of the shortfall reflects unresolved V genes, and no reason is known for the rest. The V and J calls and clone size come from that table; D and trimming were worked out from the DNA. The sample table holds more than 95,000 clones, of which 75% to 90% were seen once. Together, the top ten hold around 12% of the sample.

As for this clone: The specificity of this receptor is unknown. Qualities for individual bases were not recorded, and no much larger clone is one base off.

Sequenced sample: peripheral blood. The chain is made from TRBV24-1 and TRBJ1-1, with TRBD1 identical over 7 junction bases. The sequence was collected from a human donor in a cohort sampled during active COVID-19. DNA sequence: TGTGCCAACCTCCAGGGGGGTTTGGTCACTGAAGCTTTCTTT. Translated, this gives CANLQGGLVTEAFF.